This TCR beta chain originates from a study of T-cell memory formation after mild COVID-19. From the 5' RACE reads, TCRdb called clonotypes with MiXCR, one entry per CDR3 protein. Of tens of thousands of distinct CDR3 sequences in the sample, roughly 14% were seen once. Of note for this clonotype: The antigen remains unidentified.

Regarding the study as a whole: Clones that contracted from day 15 to 85 were balanced CD4/CD8, while later expanders leaned CD4+.

CDR1 and CDR2 (germline): SGDLS, YYNGEE. Trimming pared 0 bases from V and 7 bases from J, leaving 14 bases between. This CDR3 region has 15 residues. The source of this sequence is an adult woman who had mild COVID-19 (a few samples of this study predate the infection). Cell type and time point are not known. Sequenced: PBMCs or a T cell subset sorted from them (not recorded which). The chain uses TRBV9 and TRBJ1-5; the D is unclear. The CDR3 region has the DNA TGTGCCAGCAGCGTAGGAGGGAGGGCCGGCCAGCCCCAGCATTTT. It is translated as CASSVGGRAGQPQHF.